The 13 T cell receptor beta chains in this list originate from one sample, sequenced in a study of blood T cell repertoires in COVID-19. Data came from immunoSEQ multiplex PCR; TCRdb stores just in-frame clones and leaves some out. Found here are about 60,000 clones, roughly four fifths of them singletons; the top ten hold about two fifths. The source material was peripheral blood. The receptors shown here come from a human donor in a cohort sampled during active COVID-19.

The CDR3 reads CASSLSGVSNQPQHF. Written as DNA, the CDR3 is TGTGCCAGCAGTTTGTCAGGGGTTAGCAATCAGCCCCAGCATTTT. V is TRBV28 and J is TRBJ1-5; the D gene is possibly TRBD1 (6 bases). The CDR3 sequence is 15 residues long. Looked up from germline, CDR1 is MDHEN and CDR2 is SYDVKM. Deletions cut 3 bases from V and 0 bases from J, with 9 bases between. The entire variable domain, with the rest obtained from reference TRBV28 and TRBJ1-5, is as follows: DVKVTQSSRYLVKRTGEKVFLECVQDMDHENMFWYRQDPGLGLRLIYFSYDVKMKEKGDIPEGYSVSREKKERFSLILESASTNQTSMYLCASSLSGVSNQPQHFGDGTRLSIL.

This chain links TRBV6-4 with TRBJ2-1; D is unresolved. V lost 3 bases and J lost 1, with 10 bases in between. CDR1 MRHNA and CDR2 SNTAGT come from the germline V gene. CDR3 length equals 15 residues. The CDR3 DNA sequence: TGTGCCAGCAGTGAAGAAGCGTTATCCTACAATGAGCAGTTCTTC. The encoded protein is CASSEEALSYNEQFF.

The rearrangement links TRBV7-9 to TRBJ2-7, with 10 nucleotides matching TRBD1. Losses at the gene ends were 4 bases for V and 5 bases for J; bases not matched to a gene: 5. The CDR3 is 14 residues long. Germline lookup yields CDR1 SEHNR and CDR2 FQNEAQ (reference sequence). CDR3 protein: CASSSDRGLNEQYF. In nucleotides, the CDR3 is TGTGCCAGCAGCTCAGACAGGGGGCTCAACGAGCAGTACTTC.

The CDR3 nucleotides read TGCAGCGCCCTAATTCCAGCGGGCCCTAGCACAGATACGCAGTATTTT. Its translation is CSALIPAGPSTDTQYF. This chain joins TRBV29-1 and TRBJ2-3, with D possibly matching TRBD2 (6 bases). V was pared by 7 bases and J by 0 bases, with 20 bases between. The CDR3 has 16 amino acids. Germline V gene lookup returns CDR1 SQVTM and CDR2 ANQGSEA.

This sequence joins TRBV5-1 and TRBJ2-5; D call uncertain. Trimming removed 2 bases at V and 3 bases at J, with 2 bases between. The CDR3 loop spans 11 amino acids. Germline V gene sequence: CDR1 SGHRS, CDR2 YFSETQ. The CDR3, as DNA: TGCGCCAGCAGCTTTAAAGAGACCCAGTACTTC. Encoded protein: CASSFKETQYF.

The chain recombines TRBV30 with TRBJ2-7, with TRBD1 matching over 11 bases. Germline CDR1 GTSNPN, CDR2 SVGIG (reference sequence). With V trimmed by 4 bases and J by 5 bases, 7 bases remained unmatched. The CDR3 extends over 14 amino acids. This CDR3 is CAWNGQGAIHEQYF. CDR3 coding DNA: TGTGCCTGGAATGGACAGGGGGCGATACACGAGCAGTACTTC.

The CDR3 DNA follows: TGTGCCAGCAGTACCCGACCCGGGAGCCCCTACGAGCAGTACTTC. Translation gives CASSTRPGSPYEQYF. The chain uses TRBV6-2 or TRBV6-3 and TRBJ2-7; perhaps TRBD2 as D (6 bases). With 5 bases removed from V and 2 bases from J, the gap between germline ends came to 16 bases. Germline V gene lookup returns CDR1 MNHEY and CDR2 SVGEGT. This CDR3 comprises 15 residues.

J is TRBJ2-7 and V is TRBV18; 7 positions agree with TRBD1. The CDR3 has 15 amino acids. V was pared by 3 bases and J by 6 bases, with 11 bases of the junction left unmatched. CDR1 is KGHSH, CDR2 LQKENI, per germline. Written as DNA, the CDR3 is TGTGCCAGCTCACCCTGGACAGGCCGAGCCCTCGAGCAGTACTTC. This sequence encodes CASSPWTGRALEQYF. The full variable domain, its missing parts supplied by reference TRBV18 and TRBJ2-7, is NAGVMQNPRHLVRRRGQEARLRCSPMKGHSHVYWYRQLPEEGLKFMVYLQKENIIDESGMPKERFSAEFPKEGPSILRIQQVVRGDSAAYFCASSPWTGRALEQYFGPGTRLTVT.

The rearrangement links TRBV2 to TRBJ2-4; 7 bases line up with TRBD1. After removal of 7 bases from V and 9 bases from J, the junction contained 18 bases not matched to a gene. The germline V gene has CDR1 SNHLY and CDR2 FYNNEI. The CDR3 is 16 residues long. CDR3 bases: TGTGCCAGCAAGGGGTGGACCGGGACAGTGGACGGCATTCAGTACTTC. This gives the protein CASKGWTGTVDGIQYF.

This rearrangement joins TRBV28 to TRBJ1-1; the D gene is possibly TRBD1 (5 bases). Germline values: CDR1 MDHEN, CDR2 SYDVKM. This CDR3 spans 13 amino acids. Trimming removed 6 bases at V and 7 bases at J, with 15 bases between. The CDR3 sequence: CASSLTDAVEAFF. CDR3 in DNA: TGTGCCAGCAGCTTGACAGATGCGGTTGAAGCTTTCTTT.

This clone has more than one count but fewer than ten. The chain combines TRBV6-5 with TRBJ1-1, with 7 bases fitting TRBD1. V lost 5 bases to trimming and J lost 5 bases; unmatched junction nucleotides: 5. CDR1 is MNHEY, CDR2 SVGAGI, per germline. The CDR3 runs 13 residues. CDR3: CASSPTGMTEAFF. DNA of the CDR3: TGTGCCAGCAGTCCGACAGGGATGACTGAAGCTTTCTTT.

The V call is TRBV28, the J call TRBJ2-3; 7 nucleotides match TRBD1. CDR1 MDHEN and CDR2 SYDVKM come from the germline V gene. The CDR3 totals 12 residues. V trimming: 3 bases; J trimming: 9 bases; junction bases outside the gene matches: 3. The CDR3 DNA is TGTGCCAGCAGTTTGACAGGGATAACGCAGTATTTT. Translating gives CASSLTGITQYF.

The chain employs TRBV12-3 or TRBV12-4 and TRBJ2-1; D is uncertain. V lost 7 bases to trimming and J lost 7 bases, with 8 bases between them. There are 11 residues in the CDR3. This chain's CDR3 is CASTTYNEQFF. For the CDR3, the DNA is TGTGCCAGCACCACTTATAATGAGCAGTTCTTC.